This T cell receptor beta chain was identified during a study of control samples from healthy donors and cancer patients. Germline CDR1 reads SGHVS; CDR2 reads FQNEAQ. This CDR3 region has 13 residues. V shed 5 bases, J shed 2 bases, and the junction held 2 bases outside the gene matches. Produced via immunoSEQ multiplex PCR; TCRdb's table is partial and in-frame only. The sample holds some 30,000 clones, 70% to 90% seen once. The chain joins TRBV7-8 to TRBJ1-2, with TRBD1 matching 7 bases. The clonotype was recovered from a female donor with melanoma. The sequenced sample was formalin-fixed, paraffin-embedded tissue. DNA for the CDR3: TGTGCCAGCAGCCCGGGACAGAACTATGGCTACACCTTC. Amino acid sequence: CASSPGQNYGYTF. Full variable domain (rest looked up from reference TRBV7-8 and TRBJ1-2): GAGVSQSPRYKVAKRGQDVALRCDPISGHVSLFWYQQALGQGPEFLTYFQNEAQLDKSGLPSDRFFAERPEGSVSTLKIQRTQQEDSAVYLCASSPGQNYGYTFGSGTRLTVV.